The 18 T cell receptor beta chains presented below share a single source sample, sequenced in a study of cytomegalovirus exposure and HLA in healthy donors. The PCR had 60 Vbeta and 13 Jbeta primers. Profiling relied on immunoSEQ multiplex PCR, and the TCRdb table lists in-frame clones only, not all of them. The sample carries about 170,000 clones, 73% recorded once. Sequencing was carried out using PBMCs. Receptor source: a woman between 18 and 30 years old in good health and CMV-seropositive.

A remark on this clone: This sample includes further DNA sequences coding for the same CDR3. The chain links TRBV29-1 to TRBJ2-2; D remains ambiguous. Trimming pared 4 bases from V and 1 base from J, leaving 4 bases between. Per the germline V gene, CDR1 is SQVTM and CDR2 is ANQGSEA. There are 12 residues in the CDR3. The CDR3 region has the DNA TGCAGCGTTGCCGGGAACACCGGGGAGCTGTTTTTT. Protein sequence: CSVAGNTGELFF.

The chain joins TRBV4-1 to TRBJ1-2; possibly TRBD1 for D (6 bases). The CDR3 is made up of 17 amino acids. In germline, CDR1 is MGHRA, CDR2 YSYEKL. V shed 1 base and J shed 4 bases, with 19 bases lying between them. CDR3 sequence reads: CASSQADSFTPFYGYTF. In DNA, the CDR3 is TGCGCCAGCAGCCAAGCGGACAGTTTTACGCCTTTCTATGGCTACACCTTC.

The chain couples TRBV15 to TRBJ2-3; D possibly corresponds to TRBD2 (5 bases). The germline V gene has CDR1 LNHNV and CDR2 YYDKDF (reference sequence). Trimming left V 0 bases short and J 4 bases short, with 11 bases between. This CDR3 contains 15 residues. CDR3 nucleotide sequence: TGTGCCACCAGCAGAGAAGGAGCTAGCCCAGATACGCAGTATTTT. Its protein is CATSREGASPDTQYF.

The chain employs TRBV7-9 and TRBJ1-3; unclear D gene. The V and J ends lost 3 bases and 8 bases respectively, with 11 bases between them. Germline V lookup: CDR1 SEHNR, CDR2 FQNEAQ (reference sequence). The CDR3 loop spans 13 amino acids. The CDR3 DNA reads TGTGCCAGCAGCTTCGCCTTTCGAGACACCATATATTTT. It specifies CASSFAFRDTIYF.

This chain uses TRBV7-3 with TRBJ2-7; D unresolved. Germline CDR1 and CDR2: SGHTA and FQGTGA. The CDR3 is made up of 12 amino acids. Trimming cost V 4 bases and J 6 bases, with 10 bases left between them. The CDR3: CASSSNSGEQYF. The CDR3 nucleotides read TGTGCCAGCAGCTCAAATTCAGGCGAGCAGTACTTC.

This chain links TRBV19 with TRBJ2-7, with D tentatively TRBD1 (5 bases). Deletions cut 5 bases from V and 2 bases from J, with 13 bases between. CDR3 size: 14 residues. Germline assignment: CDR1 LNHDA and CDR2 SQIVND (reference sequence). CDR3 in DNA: TGTGCCAGTAGTGACCAGTCAGGGCCCTACGAGCAGTACTTC. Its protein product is CASSDQSGPYEQYF. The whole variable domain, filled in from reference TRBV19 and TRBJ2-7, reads DGGITQSPKYLFRKEGQNVTLSCEQNLNHDAMYWYRQDPGQGLRLIYYSQIVNDFQKGDIAEGYSVSREKKESFPLTVTSAQKNPTAFYLCASSDQSGPYEQYFGPGTRLTVT.

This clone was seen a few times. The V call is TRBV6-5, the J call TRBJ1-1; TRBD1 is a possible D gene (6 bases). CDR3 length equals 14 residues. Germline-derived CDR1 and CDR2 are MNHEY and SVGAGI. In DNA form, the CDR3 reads TGTGCTCGGGGGGCCTGTAAACTTCTCACTGAAGCTTTCTTT. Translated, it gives CARGACKLLTEAFF.

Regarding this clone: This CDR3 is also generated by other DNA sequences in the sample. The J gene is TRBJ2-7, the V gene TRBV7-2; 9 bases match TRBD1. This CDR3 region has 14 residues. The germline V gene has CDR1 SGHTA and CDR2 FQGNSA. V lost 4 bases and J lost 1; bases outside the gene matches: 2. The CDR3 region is CASSYGTGSYEQYF. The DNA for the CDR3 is TGTGCCAGCAGCTATGGGACAGGGTCCTACGAGCAGTACTTC.

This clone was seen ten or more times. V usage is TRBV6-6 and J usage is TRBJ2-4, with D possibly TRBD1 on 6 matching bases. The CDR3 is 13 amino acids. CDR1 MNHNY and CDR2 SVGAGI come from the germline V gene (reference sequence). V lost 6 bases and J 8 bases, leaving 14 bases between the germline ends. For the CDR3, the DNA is TGTGCCAGCAGAATAGGGGGTGGTTACATTCAGTACTTC. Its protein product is CASRIGGGYIQYF.

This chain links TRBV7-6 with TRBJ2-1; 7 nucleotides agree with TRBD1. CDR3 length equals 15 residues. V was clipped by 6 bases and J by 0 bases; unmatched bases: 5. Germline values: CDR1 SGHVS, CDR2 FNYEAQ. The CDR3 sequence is CASRPGQTSYNEQFF. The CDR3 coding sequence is TGTGCCAGCAGGCCGGGACAGACCTCCTACAATGAGCAGTTCTTC.

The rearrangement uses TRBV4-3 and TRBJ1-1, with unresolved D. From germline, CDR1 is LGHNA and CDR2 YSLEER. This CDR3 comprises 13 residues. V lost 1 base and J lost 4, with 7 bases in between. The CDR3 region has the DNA TGCGCCAGCAGCCAAGCCCGGTCCACTGAAGCTTTCTTT. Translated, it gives CASSQARSTEAFF.

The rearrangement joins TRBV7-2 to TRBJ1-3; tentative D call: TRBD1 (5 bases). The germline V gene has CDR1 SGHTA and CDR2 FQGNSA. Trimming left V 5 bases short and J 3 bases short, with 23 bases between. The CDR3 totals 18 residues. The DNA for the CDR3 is TGTGCCAGCAGCAAGAGGAGGGGCCCCCAGCCGTTTGGAAACACCATATATTTT. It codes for CASSKRRGPQPFGNTIYF.

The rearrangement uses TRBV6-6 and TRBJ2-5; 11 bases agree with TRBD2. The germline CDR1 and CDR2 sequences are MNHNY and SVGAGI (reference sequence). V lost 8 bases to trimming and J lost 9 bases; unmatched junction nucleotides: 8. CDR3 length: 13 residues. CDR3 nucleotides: TGTGCCAGCCGACTAGCGGGGCTCGAGGCCCAGTACTTC. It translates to CASRLAGLEAQYF.

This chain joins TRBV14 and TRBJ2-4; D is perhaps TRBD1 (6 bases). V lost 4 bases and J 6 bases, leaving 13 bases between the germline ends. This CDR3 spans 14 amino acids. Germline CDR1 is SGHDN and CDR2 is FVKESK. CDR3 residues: CASSPGQGRNIQYF. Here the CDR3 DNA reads TGTGCCAGCAGCCCGGGACAAGGGAGAAACATTCAGTACTTC.

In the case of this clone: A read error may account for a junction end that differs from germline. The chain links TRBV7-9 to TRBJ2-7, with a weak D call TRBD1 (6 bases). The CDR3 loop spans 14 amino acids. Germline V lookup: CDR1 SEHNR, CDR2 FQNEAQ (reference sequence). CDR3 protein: CSSSSRTDAYEQYF. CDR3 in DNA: TGTTCCAGCAGCTCCCGGACAGATGCCTACGAGCAGTACTTC.

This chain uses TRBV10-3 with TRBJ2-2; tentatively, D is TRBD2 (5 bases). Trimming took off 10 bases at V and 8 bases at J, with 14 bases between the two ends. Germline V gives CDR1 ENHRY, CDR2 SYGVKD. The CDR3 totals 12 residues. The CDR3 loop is CASTGGVGELFF. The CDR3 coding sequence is TGTGCCAGCACCGGAGGAGTTGGGGAGCTGTTTTTT.

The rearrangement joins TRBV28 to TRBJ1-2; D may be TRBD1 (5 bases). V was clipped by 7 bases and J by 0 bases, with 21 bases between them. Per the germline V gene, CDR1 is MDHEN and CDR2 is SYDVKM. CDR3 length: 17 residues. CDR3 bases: TGTGCCAGCACCATGGGGGGACGGAGGGAGGCTAACTATGGCTACACCTTC. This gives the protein CASTMGGRREANYGYTF.

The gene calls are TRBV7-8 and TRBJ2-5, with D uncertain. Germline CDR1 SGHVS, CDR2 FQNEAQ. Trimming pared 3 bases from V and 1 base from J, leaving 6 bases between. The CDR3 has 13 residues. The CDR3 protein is CASSLWLQETQYF. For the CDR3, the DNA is TGTGCCAGCAGCTTGTGGCTCCAAGAGACCCAGTACTTC.